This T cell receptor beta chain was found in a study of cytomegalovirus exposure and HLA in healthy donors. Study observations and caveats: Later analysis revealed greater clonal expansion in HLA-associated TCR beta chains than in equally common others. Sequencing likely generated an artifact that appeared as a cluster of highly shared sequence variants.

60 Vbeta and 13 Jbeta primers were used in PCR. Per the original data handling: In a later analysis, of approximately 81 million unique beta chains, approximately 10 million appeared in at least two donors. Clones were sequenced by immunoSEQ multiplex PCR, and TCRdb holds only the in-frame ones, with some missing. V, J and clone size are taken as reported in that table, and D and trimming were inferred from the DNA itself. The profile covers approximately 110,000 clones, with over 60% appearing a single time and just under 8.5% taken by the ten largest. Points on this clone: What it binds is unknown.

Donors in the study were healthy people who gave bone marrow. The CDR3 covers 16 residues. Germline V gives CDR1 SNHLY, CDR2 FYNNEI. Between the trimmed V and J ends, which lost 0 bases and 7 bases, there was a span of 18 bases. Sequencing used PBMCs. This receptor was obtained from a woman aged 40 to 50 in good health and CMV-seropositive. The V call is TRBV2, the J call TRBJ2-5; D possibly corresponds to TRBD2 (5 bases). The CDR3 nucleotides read TGTGCCAGCAGTGAAGCGCTCGCGGGCTGGTTCGGGACCCAGTACTTC. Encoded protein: CASSEALAGWFGTQYF.